Below, 27 T cell receptor beta chains from the same sample are listed, as sequenced in a study of blood T cell dynamics during melanoma immunotherapy. TCRdb's table, derived via immunoSEQ multiplex PCR, lists solely in-frame clones and lacks some. The sample has fewer than 15,000 clones; under 95% are singletons. The time point here: pre-treatment baseline. The sequencing used effector memory CD8+ T cells from blood, collected from a patient treated with checkpoint blockade. Receptors were obtained from a human donor with melanoma.

The V gene is TRBV2, the J gene TRBJ1-1; possibly TRBD1 for D (6 bases). The CDR3 runs to 12 residues. The V end was cut by 8 bases, the J end by 6 bases, with 13 bases between. The germline gives CDR1 SNHLY, CDR2 FYNNEI. The CDR3 DNA follows: TGTGCCAGCCGAAGGGGGACGGCTGAAGCTTTCTTT. Translating it yields CASRRGTAEAFF.

This clone was seen just once. V and J are TRBV19 and TRBJ2-2; TRBD1 agrees at 9 bases. Germline CDR1 is LNHDA and CDR2 is SQIVND (reference sequence). V trimming: 4 bases; J trimming: 8 bases; junction bases outside the gene matches: 17. The CDR3 is made up of 18 amino acids. CDR3 in amino acids: CASSTNFADRGSSGELFF. As DNA, the CDR3 is TGTGCCAGTAGTACCAACTTCGCGGACAGGGGCTCTTCGGGGGAGCTGTTTTTT.

This chain joins TRBV18 and TRBJ1-2; TRBD1 matches at 7 bases. CDR1 KGHSH and CDR2 LQKENI come from the germline V gene. There are 14 residues in the CDR3. J was trimmed by 8 bases and V by 2 bases; bases with no gene match: 8. The CDR3 bases are TGTGCCAGCTCACCAGAGGGGGCCCCTATCGGCTACACCTTC. Its translation is CASSPEGAPIGYTF.

The count of this clone is one. The V gene is TRBV11-2, the J gene TRBJ2-3; 7 nucleotides agree with TRBD2. The CDR3 is made up of 16 amino acids. J was trimmed by 0 bases and V by 7 bases; bases with no gene match: 10. Germline V lookup: CDR1 SGHAT, CDR2 FQNNGV. For the CDR3, the DNA is TGTGCCAGCACCGCCGTCGGGGGAGGGAGCACAGATACGCAGTATTTT. Encoded protein: CASTAVGGGSTDTQYF.

The chain employs TRBV6-1 and TRBJ2-7, with TRBD1 matching 7 bases. CDR3 length equals 14 residues. Germline CDR1 and CDR2: MNHNS and SASEGT. Unmatched junction bases numbered 8, after V lost 7 bases and J lost 2 bases. The CDR3 loop reads CASISWGQTYEQYF. The CDR3 DNA sequence: TGTGCCAGCATCTCGTGGGGACAGACCTACGAGCAGTACTTC.

The rearrangement joins TRBV27 to TRBJ1-2; D may be TRBD1 (6 bases). Per the germline V gene, CDR1 is MNHEY and CDR2 is SMNVEV (reference sequence). V was shortened by 6 bases and J by 0 bases, with 11 bases between the two germline ends. This CDR3 has 14 residues. CDR3 DNA: TGTGCCAGCAGCATCGACAGGACTAACTATGGCTACACCTTC. The encoded protein is CASSIDRTNYGYTF.

CDR3 coding DNA: TGCGCCAGCAGCCAAGTGGAGTATTCAACTAATGAAAAACTGTTTTTT. Amino acid sequence: CASSQVEYSTNEKLFF. V and J are TRBV4-1 and TRBJ1-4; D ambiguous. The CDR3 is 16 amino acids. The V end was cut by 1 base, the J end by 0 bases, with 9 bases between. The germline gives CDR1 MGHRA, CDR2 YSYEKL.

V is TRBV2 and J is TRBJ2-7, with a possible D match to TRBD1 (5 bases). V was pared by 2 bases and J by 3 bases, with 11 bases between. CDR1 SNHLY and CDR2 FYNNEI come from the germline V gene. The length of the CDR3 is 14 residues. CDR3 sequence reads: CASSEKGLLYEQYF. The CDR3 DNA reads as TGTGCCAGCAGTGAAAAGGGGTTACTCTACGAGCAGTACTTC.

The V call is TRBV2, the J call TRBJ2-3, with TRBD2 matching 7 bases. Germline assignment: CDR1 SNHLY and CDR2 FYNNEI. The CDR3 contains 18 residues. V trimming: 0 bases; J trimming: 5 bases; junction bases outside the gene matches: 14. The CDR3 protein is CASSEALRLPAGVDTQYF. CDR3 nucleotides: TGTGCCAGCAGTGAAGCGCTTCGTTTGCCGGCGGGGGTAGATACGCAGTATTTT.

The rearrangement uses TRBV25-1 and TRBJ1-1; D is unclear. The CDR3 length is 12 residues. Trimming pared 9 bases from V and 2 bases from J, leaving 10 bases between. Per the germline V gene, CDR1 is MGHDK and CDR2 is SYGVNS. Here the CDR3 DNA reads TGTGCCAGTACGGTGGGAAACACTGAAGCTTTCTTT. This encodes CASTVGNTEAFF.

The chain is built from TRBV28 and TRBJ2-2; maybe TRBD1 (6 bases). CDR3 size: 14 residues. Trimming removed 7 bases at V and 14 bases at J, with 23 bases between. The germline V gene encodes CDR1 MDHEN and CDR2 SYDVKM. The CDR3, as DNA: TGTGCCAGCACTCCGACAGGTCTGAGTGGATATCTGTTTTTT. Protein: CASTPTGLSGYLFF.

This sequence joins TRBV5-5 and TRBJ1-5; D is unresolved. The CDR3 consists of 14 residues. V lost 0 bases and J 3 bases, leaving 7 bases between the germline ends. CDR1 is SGHKS and CDR2 is YYEKEE in the germline V gene (reference sequence). The CDR3: CASSLGGYNQPQHF. The CDR3 DNA reads TGTGCCAGCAGCTTGGGAGGGTACAATCAGCCCCAGCATTTT.

The chain links TRBV7-8 to TRBJ2-7, with 10 bases lining up with TRBD2. With V trimmed by 0 bases and J by 6 bases, 5 bases remained unmatched. Per the germline V gene, CDR1 is SGHVS and CDR2 is FQNEAQ. The CDR3 runs to 15 residues. The CDR3 reads CASSLALAGVVEQYF. The CDR3 DNA reads TGTGCCAGCAGCTTAGCCCTAGCGGGAGTTGTCGAGCAGTACTTC.

The J gene is TRBJ2-2, the V gene TRBV28; possible D gene TRBD2, 6 bases. This CDR3 contains 14 residues. Germline V gives CDR1 MDHEN, CDR2 SYDVKM. The V gene lost 3 bases and the J gene lost 4 bases, with 9 bases spanning the gap. CDR3 nucleotides: TGTGCCAGCAGTTTGGCGGGGCCCACCGGGGAGCTGTTTTTT. Translating it yields CASSLAGPTGELFF.

The V gene is TRBV15, the J gene TRBJ2-7, with TRBD1 as a possible D gene (6 bases). Germline V gene sequence: CDR1 LNHNV, CDR2 YYDKDF (reference sequence). The V and J ends lost 5 bases and 0 bases respectively, with 14 bases between them. The CDR3 contains 15 residues. CDR3 sequence: CATSETGSHSYEQYF. The CDR3 DNA reads TGTGCCACCAGCGAAACAGGGTCGCACTCCTACGAGCAGTACTTC.

The J gene is TRBJ2-3, the V gene TRBV5-4; perhaps TRBD2 as D (5 bases). V was clipped by 4 bases and J by 6 bases, with 12 bases between them. Germline V lookup: CDR1 SGHNT, CDR2 YYREEE (reference sequence). The CDR3 totals 13 residues. The CDR3 DNA reads as TGTGCCAGCAGCCCGGCCGGGGAGGATACGCAGTATTTT. This codes for CASSPAGEDTQYF.

The CDR3 DNA is TGTGCCAGCAGTTACGGAGGGAGGGGACAGCCCCAGCATTTT. Translated, it gives CASSYGGRGQPQHF. V usage is TRBV6-5 and J usage is TRBJ1-5, with D possibly being TRBD1 (5 bases). V was shortened by 2 bases and J by 7 bases, with 12 bases between the two germline ends. There are 14 residues in the CDR3. In germline, CDR1 is MNHEY, CDR2 SVGAGI.

V gene TRBV27 combines with J gene TRBJ2-7, with TRBD2 matching over 8 bases. The CDR3 has 16 amino acids. V lost 3 bases to trimming and J lost 2 bases; unmatched junction nucleotides: 9. Germline V gives CDR1 MNHEY, CDR2 SMNVEV (reference sequence). The CDR3 nucleotides read TGTGCCAGCAGTTTTTCAACCGGGACTAGGACCTACGAGCAGTACTTC. It specifies CASSFSTGTRTYEQYF.

The gene calls are TRBV18 and TRBJ1-1; D gene unclear. Trimming left V 3 bases short and J 1 base short, with 12 bases between. In germline, CDR1 is KGHSH, CDR2 LQKENI. CDR3 size: 15 residues. The CDR3 sequence is CASSPPGRPNTEAFF. The CDR3 nucleotides read TGTGCCAGCTCACCCCCGGGCCGGCCGAACACTGAAGCTTTCTTT. The full variable domain, with the rest looked up from reference TRBV18 and TRBJ1-1, is NAGVMQNPRHLVRRRGQEARLRCSPMKGHSHVYWYRQLPEEGLKFMVYLQKENIIDESGMPKERFSAEFPKEGPSILRIQQVVRGDSAAYFCASSPPGRPNTEAFFGQGTRLTVV.

V usage is TRBV29-1 and J usage is TRBJ2-7; D gene ambiguous. Germline V gene data show CDR1 as SQVTM and CDR2 as ANQGSEA. The CDR3 runs 14 residues. V shed 6 bases and J shed 0 bases, with 15 bases lying between them. CDR3 in amino acids: CSVAPHYTSYEQYF. The CDR3, as DNA: TGCAGCGTGGCGCCACATTATACCTCCTACGAGCAGTACTTC.

V gene TRBV27 combines with J gene TRBJ2-7; perhaps TRBD1 as D (5 bases). The CDR3 consists of 13 residues. From germline, CDR1 is MNHEY and CDR2 SMNVEV (reference sequence). Trimming removed 5 bases at V and 1 base at J, with 9 bases between. The CDR3 sequence is CASSATESYEQYF. DNA of the CDR3: TGTGCCAGCAGTGCGACAGAATCCTACGAGCAGTACTTC.

The chain combines TRBV9 with TRBJ2-5; 12 bases fit TRBD1. This CDR3 is built from 15 residues. V lost 2 bases to trimming and J lost 5 bases; unmatched junction nucleotides: 4. Per the germline V gene, CDR1 is SGDLS and CDR2 is YYNGEE. CDR3 loop: CASSVGTGGAETQYF. CDR3 DNA: TGTGCCAGCAGCGTGGGGACAGGGGGCGCGGAGACCCAGTACTTC.

The chain joins TRBV5-6 to TRBJ2-5; D may match TRBD1 or TRBD2 (6 bases each). Germline CDR1 is SGHDT and CDR2 is YYEEEE. The CDR3 is 14 amino acids. Trimming stripped 0 bases from V and 5 bases from J, with 11 bases between. CDR3: CASSLAGAGETQYF. As DNA, the CDR3 is TGTGCCAGCAGCTTGGCGGGGGCGGGGGAGACCCAGTACTTC.

The genes are TRBV29-1 and TRBJ1-2; tentatively, D is TRBD1 (6 bases). Trimming cost V 0 bases and J 0 bases, with 17 bases left between them. The CDR3 runs 17 residues. Germline V gives CDR1 SQVTM, CDR2 ANQGSEA. The CDR3 DNA is TGCAGCGTTGAAGATCAGGGGAAGCCCTTATCTAACTATGGCTACACCTTC. Encoded protein: CSVEDQGKPLSNYGYTF. The complete variable domain, with remaining parts taken from reference TRBV29-1 and TRBJ1-2, reads SAVISQKPSRDICQRGTSLTIQCQVDSQVTMMFWYRQQPGQSLTLIATANQGSEATYESGFVIDKFPISRPNLTFSTLTVSNMSPEDSSIYLCSVEDQGKPLSNYGYTFGSGTRLTVV.

A single count supports this clone. The chain joins TRBV19 to TRBJ1-1; D is undetermined. The germline V gene encodes CDR1 LNHDA and CDR2 SQIVND (reference sequence). CDR3 size: 13 residues. V lost 1 base, J lost 3 bases, and 6 bases lay in between. The CDR3 loop is CASSIAGYTEAFF. CDR3 nucleotides: TGTGCCAGTAGTATAGCGGGTTACACTGAAGCTTTCTTT.

Only one count was recorded for this clone. V gene TRBV2 combines with J gene TRBJ2-5; D possibly corresponds to TRBD2 (7 bases). Gene TRBJ2-7 matches the end of the DNA better, so the J call may be wrong. There are 18 residues in the CDR3. Per the germline V gene, CDR1 is SNHLY and CDR2 is FYNNEI. DNA for the CDR3: TGTGCCAGCAGTGGGAGTTCCAGTGGGGGGCTAGCGGCATACGAGCAGTACTTC. This codes for CASSGSSSGGLAAYEQYF.

This chain links TRBV27 with TRBJ2-1; TRBD2 matches 10 bases. Trimming at V came to 2 bases and at J to 9 bases, leaving 7 bases not matched to a gene. The CDR3 length is 15 residues. Germline lookup yields CDR1 MNHEY and CDR2 SMNVEV (reference sequence). The chain's CDR3 is CASSLGLAGVSEQFF. The CDR3 DNA reads TGTGCCAGCAGTTTAGGGCTAGCGGGAGTATCTGAGCAGTTCTTC.